This T cell receptor beta chain appears in the sequencing data of a study of blood T cell repertoires in COVID-19. Turning to the study itself: Some COVID-19 samples were acute and others convalescent; all came from the United States, Italy and Spain. PBMCs, B-cell-depleted T cells, or T cells provided the cDNA or gDNA that made up the material.

The table came from immunoSEQ multiplex PCR; TCRdb's copy has only in-frame clones and leaves some out. Of about 170,000 clones in the sample, roughly four fifths were seen once. Germline V gives CDR1 LNHDA, CDR2 SQIVND (reference sequence). V shed 10 bases and J 7 bases; nucleotides not matched to a gene: 9. The CDR3 runs 12 residues. This clone was detected only a few times. Input material: peripheral blood. This chain links TRBV19 with TRBJ1-2, with 7 bases aligning to TRBD1. The source of this sequence is a woman older than 75 with COVID-19, enrolled during active disease. The DNA for the CDR3 is TGTGCCACCAAAAAGCAGGGGGGTGGCTACACCTTC. Translated: CATKKQGGGYTF.